A selection of T cell receptor beta chains follows, all from one sample in a study of PD-L1 blockade in urothelial cancer. Assay used: immunoSEQ multiplex PCR; TCRdb lists only in-frame clones, some missing. The sample yields about 110,000 clones, more than 85% seen once. Specimen: PBMCs, collected around atezolizumab (anti-PD-L1) treatment. Source of these receptors: a man aged 55-75 years with urothelial cancer. CDR3s include the opening cysteine and the closing phenylalanine or tryptophan. Fields, in order: CDR3 protein, CDR3 DNA, D gene, J gene, V gene, clone size. D genes are given only for firm matches. Rows may omit the clone size; those that give it use once, few, many or a size class.

CASSPGQGFGNSPLHF,TGTGCCAGCTCACCGGGACAGGGATTCGGCAATTCACCCCTCCACTTT,TRBD1,TRBJ1-6,TRBV18,NA
CASSDPRGGMKTQYF,TGCGCCAGCAGCGACCCGCGGGGAGGGATGAAGACCCAGTACTTC,TRBD2,TRBJ2-5,TRBV5-1,NA
CASSLVQGAGTNVLTF,TGTGCCAGCAGCTTGGTACAGGGGGCCGGAACCAACGTCCTGACTTTC,TRBD1,TRBJ2-6,TRBV5-4,NA
CAWDRGSGNTIYF,TGTGCCTGGGACAGGGGGTCTGGAAACACCATATATTTT,TRBD1,TRBJ1-3,TRBV30,NA
CASSITTGGAYEQYF,TGTGCCAGCTCAATTACGACAGGGGGGGCCTACGAGCAGTACTTC,TRBD1,TRBJ2-7,TRBV18,NA
CASSSSGANTDTQYF,TGTGCCAGCAGTTCTAGCGGGGCCAACACAGATACGCAGTATTTT,TRBD2,TRBJ2-3,TRBV28,NA
CAWSRDRPYGYTF,TGTGCCTGGAGTCGGGACAGACCATATGGCTACACCTTC,TRBD1,TRBJ1-2,TRBV30,many
CASSPGIAGVNEQFF,TGTGCCAGCTCACCAGGGATAGCGGGAGTCAATGAGCAGTTCTTC,TRBD2,TRBJ2-1,TRBV18,NA
CASSLGGAYTDTQYF,TGCGCCAGCAGCTTGGGAGGCGCCTACACAGATACGCAGTATTTT,NA,TRBJ2-3,TRBV5-1,NA
CASSLDLGRGETQYF,TGTGCCAGCAGTTTAGATCTGGGGCGGGGAGAGACCCAGTACTTC,NA,TRBJ2-5,TRBV27,NA
CASSLGTGDQPQHF,TGTGCCAGCAGCTTAGGGACAGGCGATCAGCCCCAGCATTTT,TRBD1,TRBJ1-5,TRBV7-2,NA
CASSSDRGLNTEAFF,TGTGCCAGCAGCTCGGACAGGGGGCTGAACACTGAAGCTTTCTTT,TRBD1,TRBJ1-1,TRBV5-4,NA
CASNGGGAGTDTQYF,TGTGCCAGCAACGGCGGGGGGGCCGGCACAGATACGCAGTATTTT,TRBD2,TRBJ2-3,TRBV2,NA
CASSVEQGDIDTQYF,TGTGCCAGCAGCGTAGAACAGGGTGACATAGATACGCAGTATTTT,NA,TRBJ2-3,TRBV9,once
CASSQVAGALANYGYTF,TGCGCCAGCAGCCAAGTTGCAGGGGCTTTAGCTAACTATGGCTACACCTTC,NA,TRBJ1-2,TRBV4-3,NA
CASSPPGVDYGYTF,TGTGCCAGCAGCCCCCCGGGGGTGGACTATGGCTACACCTTC,NA,TRBJ1-2,TRBV7-9,NA
CASSGRTSGDQETQYF,TGTGCCAGCAGCGGACGGACTAGCGGGGACCAAGAGACCCAGTACTTC,TRBD2,TRBJ2-5,TRBV9,NA
CASSLAGGHYEQYF,TGTGCCAGCAGTTTAGCGGGAGGGCACTACGAGCAGTACTTC,TRBD2,TRBJ2-7,TRBV5-4,NA
CASSPGIETQYF,TGTGCCAGCAGCCCAGGGATAGAGACCCAGTACTTC,NA,TRBJ2-5,TRBV11-1,NA
CASSLAGGTPDTQYF,TGTGCCAGCAGCTTAGCGGGCGGGACCCCAGATACGCAGTATTTT,NA,TRBJ2-3,TRBV11-1,NA
CASSSMVDRVRNTEAFF,TGTGCCAGCAGCTCCATGGTGGACAGGGTACGGAACACTGAAGCTTTCTTT,TRBD1,TRBJ1-1,TRBV7-9,NA
CASSMGPTYEQYF,TGTGCCAGCAGTATGGGGCCCACCTACGAGCAGTACTTC,NA,TRBJ2-7,TRBV6-5,NA
CASSYRGQLIYEQYF,TGTGCCAGCAGTTACAGAGGCCAACTTATCTACGAGCAGTACTTC,NA,TRBJ2-7,TRBV6-5,NA
CASSPGAGGPGYNEQFF,TGTGCCAGCAGCCCGGGGGCGGGAGGGCCCGGGTACAATGAGCAGTTCTTC,TRBD2,TRBJ2-1,TRBV5-4,NA
CASSLALQGTGELFF,TGTGCCAGCAGCTTAGCATTGCAGGGAACCGGGGAGCTGTTTTTT,NA,TRBJ2-2,TRBV7-8,NA
CASSSGQGDYEQYF,TGTGCCAGCAGCTCAGGACAGGGGGATTACGAGCAGTACTTC,TRBD1,TRBJ2-7,TRBV7-2,NA
CASTAGRGRGNTIYF,TGTGCCAGTACCGCTGGCAGGGGGCGTGGAAACACCATATATTTT,TRBD1,TRBJ1-3,TRBV19,few
CASSFSSGTEAFF,TGTGCCAGCAGCTTTTCGTCGGGGACTGAAGCTTTCTTT,NA,TRBJ1-1,TRBV7-9,NA
CASSPDTQNTEAFF,TGCGCCAGCAGCCCTGACACTCAGAACACTGAAGCTTTCTTT,NA,TRBJ1-1,TRBV5-1,NA
CASSSLSGYRVDEQYF,TGCGCCAGCAGCTCTTTGTCTGGTTACAGGGTAGACGAGCAGTACTTC,NA,TRBJ2-7,TRBV5-1,NA
CASSSDSSYNEQFF,TGTGCCAGCAGCTCGGACAGCTCCTACAATGAGCAGTTCTTC,NA,TRBJ2-1,TRBV7-9,NA
CASSQDTNRNTEAFF,TGCGCCAGCAGCCAAGATACGAACAGGAACACTGAAGCTTTCTTT,NA,TRBJ1-1,TRBV4-3,NA
CASSFRLNQPQHF,TGCGCCAGCAGCTTTCGACTCAATCAGCCCCAGCATTTT,NA,TRBJ1-5,TRBV4-1,NA
CASSIEANSPLHF,TGTGCCAGTAGTATAGAGGCAAATTCACCCCTCCACTTT,NA,TRBJ1-6,TRBV19,NA
CASSFGGALYGYTF,TGTGCCAGCAGCTTCGGGGGGGCTCTCTATGGCTACACCTTC,NA,TRBJ1-2,TRBV11-2,NA
CASTANPRGEQFF,TGCGCCAGCACCGCCAACCCCCGGGGTGAGCAGTTCTTC,NA,TRBJ2-1,TRBV4-3,NA
CASSDRGGPSTDTQYF,TGTGCCAGTAGCGACAGGGGGGGACCTAGCACAGATACGCAGTATTTT,TRBD1,TRBJ2-3,TRBV19,NA
CSVAGSEGETQYF,TGCAGCGTTGCAGGGTCGGAGGGAGAGACCCAGTACTTC,NA,TRBJ2-5,TRBV29-1,NA
CASTFDRTYGYTF,TGTGCCAGCACCTTCGACAGGACTTATGGCTACACCTTC,NA,TRBJ1-2,TRBV2,NA
CASSLGLAGPADTQYF,TGTGCCAGCAGCTTGGGACTAGCAGGGCCGGCAGATACGCAGTATTTT,TRBD2,TRBJ2-3,TRBV7-3,NA
CASSDPDRGRGLGFREQYF,TGTGCCAGCAGTGACCCGGACAGGGGAAGAGGACTGGGATTTCGGGAGCAGTACTTC,TRBD1,TRBJ2-7,TRBV6-4,NA
CASSQGVQINAGGEGYTF,TGCGCCAGCAGCCAAGGTGTCCAGATCAACGCGGGGGGTGAGGGCTACACCTTC,NA,TRBJ1-2,TRBV4-1,NA
CASSYGTDNQPQHF,TGTGCCAGCAGTTACGGGACAGATAATCAGCCCCAGCATTTT,TRBD1,TRBJ1-5,TRBV6-5,NA
CASSLFSWAVVRLQYF,TGTGCTAGCAGCTTATTTTCGTGGGCAGTCGTTCGGTTGCAGTATTTT,NA,TRBJ2-3,TRBV7-7,NA
CASSKGLAGGYEQFF,TGTGCCAGCAGTAAAGGACTAGCGGGAGGATATGAGCAGTTCTTC,TRBD2,TRBJ2-1,TRBV6-1,few
CASSRGYTGELFF,TGTGCCAGCAGTCGGGGGTACACCGGGGAGCTGTTTTTT,NA,TRBJ2-2,TRBV28,NA
CASSQGPKEGITGELFF,TGTGCCAGCAGCCAAGGTCCCAAGGAGGGGATCACCGGGGAGCTGTTTTTT,NA,TRBJ2-2,TRBV4-2,NA
CASSNGGSGYTF,TGTGCCAGCAGTAACGGGGGGTCTGGCTACACCTTC,NA,TRBJ1-2,TRBV6-6,NA
CASSFEQGSYNEQFF,TGTGCCAGCAGCTTTGAACAGGGGAGCTACAATGAGCAGTTCTTC,TRBD1,TRBJ2-1,TRBV5-4,NA
CASSLALTSGNNEQFF,TGTGCCAGCAGCTTAGCGCTGACTAGCGGGAACAATGAGCAGTTCTTC,TRBD2,TRBJ2-1,TRBV7-2,NA
CASSTNSGTGNTEAFF,TGTGCCAGCAGCACAAATTCCGGGACAGGGAACACTGAAGCTTTCTTT,TRBD1,TRBJ1-1,TRBV9,once
CASSLERQGGGTIYF,TGTGCCAGCAGCTTAGAACGCCAGGGAGGGGGCACCATATATTTT,NA,TRBJ1-3,TRBV11-2,once
CASSHRDRGYEQYF,TGTGCCAGCAGTCACCGGGACAGGGGCTACGAGCAGTACTTC,TRBD1,TRBJ2-7,TRBV11-2,NA
CASSEGQAYEQYF,TGCGCCAGCAGTGAGGGACAGGCCTACGAGCAGTACTTC,TRBD1,TRBJ2-7,TRBV10-1,NA
CASSLLATSGELFF,TGTGCCAGCAGCTTACTAGCGACCTCCGGGGAGCTGTTTTTT,NA,TRBJ2-2,TRBV7-2,NA